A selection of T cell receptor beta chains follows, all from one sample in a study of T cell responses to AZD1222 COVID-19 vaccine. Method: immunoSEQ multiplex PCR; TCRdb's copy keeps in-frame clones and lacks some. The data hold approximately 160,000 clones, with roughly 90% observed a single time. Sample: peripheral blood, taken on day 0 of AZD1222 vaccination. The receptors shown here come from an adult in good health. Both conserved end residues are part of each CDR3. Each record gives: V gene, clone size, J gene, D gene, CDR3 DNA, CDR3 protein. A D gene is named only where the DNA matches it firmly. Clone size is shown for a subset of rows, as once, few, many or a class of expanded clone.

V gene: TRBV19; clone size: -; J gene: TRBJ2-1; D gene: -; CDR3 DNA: TGTGCCAGTAGTTTGGGGAGCTCCTACAATGAGCAGTTCTTC; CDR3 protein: CASSLGSSYNEQFF
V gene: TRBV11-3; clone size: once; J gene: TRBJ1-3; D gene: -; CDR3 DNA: TGTGCCAGCAGCAGGGGGGACTCTGGAAACACCATATATTTT; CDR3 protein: CASSRGDSGNTIYF
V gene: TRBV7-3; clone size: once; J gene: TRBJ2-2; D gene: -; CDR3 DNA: TGTGCCAGCAGCTTACTCTCGCAGGGGGGCCCCGGGGAGCTGTTTTTT; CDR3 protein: CASSLLSQGGPGELFF
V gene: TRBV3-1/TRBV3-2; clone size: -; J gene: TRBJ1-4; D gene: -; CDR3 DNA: TGTGCCAGCAGCCAAGATGCGGGGCTTGTGGATGAAAAACTGTTTTTT; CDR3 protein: CASSQDAGLVDEKLFF
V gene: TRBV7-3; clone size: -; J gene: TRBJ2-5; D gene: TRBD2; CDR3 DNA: TGTGCCAGCAGCCTACTAGCGGGGGTACAAGAGACCCAGTACTTC; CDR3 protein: CASSLLAGVQETQYF
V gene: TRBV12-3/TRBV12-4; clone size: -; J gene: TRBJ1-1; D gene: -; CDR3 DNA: TGTGCCAGCAGTGTCGACACTGAAGCTTTCTTT; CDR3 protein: CASSVDTEAFF
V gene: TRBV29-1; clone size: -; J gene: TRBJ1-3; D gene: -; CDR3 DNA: TGCAGCGTTGACGGCGGAACGGGAAACACCATATATTTT; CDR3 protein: CSVDGGTGNTIYF
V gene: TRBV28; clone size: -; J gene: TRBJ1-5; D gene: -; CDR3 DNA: TGTGCCACCCTTAGAGAGGGTGAGGATATAAGCAATCAGCCCCAGCATTTT; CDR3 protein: CATLREGEDISNQPQHF
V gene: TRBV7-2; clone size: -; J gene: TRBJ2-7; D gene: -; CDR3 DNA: TGTGCCAGCAGCTTAGAGACAGCCTCCTACGAGCAGTACTTC; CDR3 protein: CASSLETASYEQYF
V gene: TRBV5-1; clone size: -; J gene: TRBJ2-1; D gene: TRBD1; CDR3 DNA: TGCGCCAGCAACCCCGACAGGGGGACCAATCAGTTCTTC; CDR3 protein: CASNPDRGTNQFF
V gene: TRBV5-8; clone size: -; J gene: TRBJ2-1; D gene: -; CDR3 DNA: TGTGCCAGCAGCCGAGGTTCGGGGAATGAGCAGTTCTTC; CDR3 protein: CASSRGSGNEQFF
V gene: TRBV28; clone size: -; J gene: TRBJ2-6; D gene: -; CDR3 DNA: TGTGCCAGCACCCTAAGGCAGGGGAGGACTGGGGCCAACGTCCTGACTTTC; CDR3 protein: CASTLRQGRTGANVLTF
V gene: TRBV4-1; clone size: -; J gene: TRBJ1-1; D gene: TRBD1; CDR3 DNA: TGCGCCAGCAGCCAGGGACAGGGGATTGAAGCTTTCTTT; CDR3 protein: CASSQGQGIEAFF
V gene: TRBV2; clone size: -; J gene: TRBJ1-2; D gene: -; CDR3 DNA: TGTGCCAGCAGTGCCAGAAATAACTATGGCTACACCTTC; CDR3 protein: CASSARNNYGYTF
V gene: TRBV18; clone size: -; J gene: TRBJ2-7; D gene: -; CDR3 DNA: TGTGCCAGCTCAGCGGCAAGGGGTGTAGGTGTCTACGAGCAGTACTTC; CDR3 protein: CASSAARGVGVYEQYF
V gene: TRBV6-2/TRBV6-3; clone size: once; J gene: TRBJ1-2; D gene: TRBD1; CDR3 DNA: TGTGCCGGCAGTTACGCTCGGGGAAGACTCTGGGACAGCCCAAACTATGGCTACACCTTC; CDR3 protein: CAGSYARGRLWDSPNYGYTF
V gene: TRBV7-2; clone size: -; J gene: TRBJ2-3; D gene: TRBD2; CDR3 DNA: TGTGCCAGCAGCTTAGGTCGGCTAGCGGCCAACACAGATACGCAGTATTTT; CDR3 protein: CASSLGRLAANTDTQYF
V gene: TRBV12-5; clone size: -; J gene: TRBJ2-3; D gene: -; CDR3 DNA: TGTGCTAGTGGTTTGATGGGCACAGATACGCAGTATTTT; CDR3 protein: CASGLMGTDTQYF
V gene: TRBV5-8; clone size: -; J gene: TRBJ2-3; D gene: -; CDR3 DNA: TGTGCCAGCAGCTTTAAGTATGGCGGGAACTATACAGATACGCAGTATTTT; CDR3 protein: CASSFKYGGNYTDTQYF
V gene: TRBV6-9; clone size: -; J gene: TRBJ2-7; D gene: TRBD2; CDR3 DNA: TGTGCCAGCAGTTATGCGGGGGAGAACGAGCAGTACTTC; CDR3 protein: CASSYAGENEQYF
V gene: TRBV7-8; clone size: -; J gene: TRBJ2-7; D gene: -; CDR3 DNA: TGTGCCAGCAGCTTAGGAGGATCAGGGACCGTCCTCTACGAGCAGTACTTC; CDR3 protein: CASSLGGSGTVLYEQYF
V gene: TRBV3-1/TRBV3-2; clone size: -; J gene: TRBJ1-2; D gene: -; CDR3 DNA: TGTGCCAGCAGCCGTAACTATGGCTACACCTTC; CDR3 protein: CASSRNYGYTF
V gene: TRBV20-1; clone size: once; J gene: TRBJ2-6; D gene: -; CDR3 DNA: TGCAGTGCTAGTACCTGGAGGGCCAACGTCCTGACTTTC; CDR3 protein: CSASTWRANVLTF
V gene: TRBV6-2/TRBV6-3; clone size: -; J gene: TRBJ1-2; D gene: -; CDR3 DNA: TGTGCCAGCAGCCCCATTGGAGGGCTCGGTGGCTACACCTTC; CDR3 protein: CASSPIGGLGGYTF
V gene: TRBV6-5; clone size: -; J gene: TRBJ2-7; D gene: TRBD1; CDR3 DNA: TGTGCCAGGGGGGGACAGGGTCACGAGCAGTACTTC; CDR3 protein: CARGGQGHEQYF
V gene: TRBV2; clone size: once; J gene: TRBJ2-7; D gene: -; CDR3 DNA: TGTGCCAGCAGTGAAGTTGAAGGGTACGAGCAGTACTTC; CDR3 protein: CASSEVEGYEQYF
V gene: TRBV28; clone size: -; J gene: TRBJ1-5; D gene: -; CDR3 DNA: TGTGCCAGCACGGGCGAATATAGCAATCAGCCCCAGCATTTT; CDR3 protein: CASTGEYSNQPQHF
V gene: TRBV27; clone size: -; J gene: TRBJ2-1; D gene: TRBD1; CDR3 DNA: TGTGCCAGCAGTCCTCCCGGGACAGGAGATGAGCAGTTCTTC; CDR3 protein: CASSPPGTGDEQFF
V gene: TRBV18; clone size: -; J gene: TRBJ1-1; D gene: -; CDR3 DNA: TGTGCCAGCTCACCACCGACAGGTACGAACACTGAAGCTTTCTTT; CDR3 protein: CASSPPTGTNTEAFF
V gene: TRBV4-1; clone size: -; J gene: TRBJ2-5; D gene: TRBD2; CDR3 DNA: TGCGCCAGCAGTCCCACTAGCGGACAAGAGACCCAGTACTTC; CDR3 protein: CASSPTSGQETQYF
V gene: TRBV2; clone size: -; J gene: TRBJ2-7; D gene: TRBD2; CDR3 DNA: TGTGCCAGCACTGGGACTAGCGCTACCTTTTACGAGCAGTACTTC; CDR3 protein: CASTGTSATFYEQYF
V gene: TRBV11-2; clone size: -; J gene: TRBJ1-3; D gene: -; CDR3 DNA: TGTGCCAGCAGCCCCCCGCGGGTGGGAGGCGAAAACACCATATATTTT; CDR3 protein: CASSPPRVGGENTIYF
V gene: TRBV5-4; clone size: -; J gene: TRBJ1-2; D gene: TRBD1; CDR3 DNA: TGTGCCAGCAGCCTTCCCGGGACAGAAGTTGGTGGCTACACCTTC; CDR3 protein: CASSLPGTEVGGYTF
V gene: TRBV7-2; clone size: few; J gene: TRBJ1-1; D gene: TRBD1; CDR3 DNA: TGTGCCAGCAGCTGGGACAGGAACACTGAAGCTTTCTTT; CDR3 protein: CASSWDRNTEAFF
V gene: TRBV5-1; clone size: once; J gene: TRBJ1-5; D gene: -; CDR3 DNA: TGCGCCAGCAGCCCAGCCGGGACCCGTAATCAGCCCCAGCATTTT; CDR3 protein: CASSPAGTRNQPQHF
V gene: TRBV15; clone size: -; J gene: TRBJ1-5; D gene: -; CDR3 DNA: TGTGCCACCAGCAGAGATTCCTATCAGCCCCAGCATTTT; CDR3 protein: CATSRDSYQPQHF
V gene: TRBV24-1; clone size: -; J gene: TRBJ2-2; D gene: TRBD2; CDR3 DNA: TGTGCCACCAGTGACGCCGCTAGCGGGAGAGGGAACACCGGGGAGCTGTTTTTT; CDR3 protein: CATSDAASGRGNTGELFF
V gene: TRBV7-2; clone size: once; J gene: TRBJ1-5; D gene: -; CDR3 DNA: TGTGCCAGCAGCTTATTGTCCCGCAACAATCAGCCCCAGCATTTT; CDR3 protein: CASSLLSRNNQPQHF
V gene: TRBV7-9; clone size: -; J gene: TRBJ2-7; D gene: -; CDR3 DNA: TGTGCCAGCAGTCGGGGTGTAGGCTGGACCTACGAGCAGTACTTC; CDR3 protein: CASSRGVGWTYEQYF
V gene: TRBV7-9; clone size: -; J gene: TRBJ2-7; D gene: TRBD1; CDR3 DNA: TGTGCCAGCAGCCCAGGACAGGTGTTCTCCTACGAGCAGTACTTC; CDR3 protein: CASSPGQVFSYEQYF
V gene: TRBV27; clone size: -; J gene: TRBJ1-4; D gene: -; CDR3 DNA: TGTGCCAGCAGTTTGGGGTTACCAAATGAAAAACTGTTTTTT; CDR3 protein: CASSLGLPNEKLFF
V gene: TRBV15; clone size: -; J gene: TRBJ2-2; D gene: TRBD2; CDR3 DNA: TGTGCCACCAGCAGAGACCCTAGCGGGAGGCCCGGGGACGGGGAGCTGTTTTTT; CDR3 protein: CATSRDPSGRPGDGELFF
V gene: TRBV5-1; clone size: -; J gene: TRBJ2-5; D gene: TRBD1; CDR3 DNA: TGCGCCAGCAGCCTCGGATGGACAGGGCACCAAGAGACCCAGTACTTC; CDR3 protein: CASSLGWTGHQETQYF
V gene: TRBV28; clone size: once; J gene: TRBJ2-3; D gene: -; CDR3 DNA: TGTGCCAGCCCCGCCCCCGGGGGCGCGCCAGATACGCAGTATTTT; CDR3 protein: CASPAPGGAPDTQYF
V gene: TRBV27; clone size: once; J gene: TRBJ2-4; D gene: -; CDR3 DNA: TGTGCCAGCAGTTTATTCTCCGAAAACATTCAGTACTTC; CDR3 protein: CASSLFSENIQYF